The rows below give T cell receptor beta chains drawn from one sample of a study of response to subunit inactivated influenza vaccine. Using its own MiXCR run on the RT-PCR reads, TCRdb lists one record per CDR3 protein. The sample records about 240,000 distinct CDR3 sequences, roughly an eighth being singletons. The sample consisted of non-naive T cells sorted from PBMCs, taken 14 to 15 days before vaccination. The source is a man aged 50 to 59 who received an inactivated influenza vaccine. CDR3s include the opening cysteine and the closing phenylalanine or tryptophan. The D gene is left open where the match is weak. Clone size appears in some rows only: once, few, many, or a class for an expanded clone.

clone size	D gene	V gene	J gene	CDR3 DNA	CDR3 protein
few	TRBD1	TRBV5-1	TRBJ1-6	TGCGCCAGCAGGGGACAGGGGATGTATAATTCACCCCTCCACTTT	CASRGQGMYNSPLHF
many	TRBD1	TRBV30	TRBJ2-7	TGTGCCTGGAGCAGACAGGGGCGCGGGTACGAGCAGTACTTC	CAWSRQGRGYEQYF
.	TRBD2	TRBV3-1	TRBJ2-7	TGTGCCAGCAGCCAAGTTCCGGGAGGGATAGGCGAGCAGTACTTC	CASSQVPGGIGEQYF
few	TRBD2	TRBV6-1	TRBJ2-3	TGTGCCAGCAGTGAAAGAAAACTAGCGGGGGGGCTGCGCCATACGCAGTATTTT	CASSERKLAGGLRHTQYF
few	.	TRBV18	TRBJ2-3	TGTGCCAGCTCACCTCGTGGGGTAGCGGGCACAGATACGCAGTATTTT	CASSPRGVAGTDTQYF
many	.	TRBV9	TRBJ2-3	TGTGCCAGCAGCTCATGGGGGGGCGGTGATACGCAGTATTTT	CASSSWGGGDTQYF
few	.	TRBV7-7	TRBJ1-5	TGTGCCAGCAGCTTAGGTCTGAATCAGCCCCAGCATTTT	CASSLGLNQPQHF
.	TRBD2	TRBV9	TRBJ2-2	TGTGCCAGCAGCGCGAGCGGGGGTCAAGCCGGGGAGCTGTTTTTT	CASSASGGQAGELFF
few	TRBD2	TRBV15	TRBJ2-3	TGTGCCACCAGCAGAGAGGCGGGAGTGGGAGATACGCAGTATTTT	CATSREAGVGDTQYF
few	.	TRBV6-5	TRBJ1-1	TGTGCCAGCAGTTACCGTCGGACGTCCGAAGCTTTCTTT	CASSYRRTSEAFF
few	.	TRBV12-3/TRBV12-4	TRBJ2-5	TGTGCCAGCACCCTAGGGTCTCCTCAGACCCAGTACTTC	CASTLGSPQTQYF
many	TRBD2	TRBV27	TRBJ2-5	TGTGCCAGCAGTTTCCTTTCTAGCGGAGCCCGGCACGAGACCCAGTACTTC	CASSFLSSGARHETQYF
many	.	TRBV3-1	TRBJ2-3	TGTGCCAGCACCTCTTTAGGCGATACGCAGTATTTT	CASTSLGDTQYF
.	.	TRBV6-1	TRBJ2-7	TGTGCCAGCAGTGAACCGGGGCGTTCAAACTACGAGCAGTACTTC	CASSEPGRSNYEQYF
.	.	TRBV7-2	TRBJ1-1	TGTGCCAGCAAAACGTGGGCAGGTTACACTGAAGCTTTCTTT	CASKTWAGYTEAFF
.	.	TRBV6-1	TRBJ2-7	TGTGCCGGTGGGGGGACGGCTCTTTGGGAGCAGTACTTC	CAGGGTALWEQYF
few	TRBD1	TRBV10-3	TRBJ2-5	TGTGCCATCGGAAGGGGGCCAGAGACCCAGTACTTC	CAIGRGPETQYF
many	TRBD2	TRBV5-1	TRBJ2-5	TGCGCCAGCAGCGGAGGGACTAGCCAAGAGACCCAGTACTTC	CASSGGTSQETQYF
few	.	TRBV5-1	TRBJ2-2	TGCGCCAGCAGCTTTTGGGGGGATCCCGGGGAGCTGTTTTTT	CASSFWGDPGELFF
.	.	TRBV5-5	TRBJ2-7	TGTGCCAGCAGCTTGCCCCACAGGGCCTACGAGCAGTACTTC	CASSLPHRAYEQYF
.	TRBD2	TRBV2	TRBJ2-1	TGTGCCTTCTGTTTACCCGGACTAGCGGGGGACTCCTACAATGAGCAGTTCTTC	CAFCLPGLAGDSYNEQFF
.	TRBD2	TRBV20-1	TRBJ2-5	TGCAGTGCCCAACCGGATGGCCTAGCGGGAGCTGGGACCCAGTACTTC	CSAQPDGLAGAGTQYF
.	.	TRBV7-9	TRBJ1-2	TGTGCCAGCAGCTTAGGAAGGGAACTCTATGGCTACACCTTC	CASSLGRELYGYTF
few	.	TRBV28	TRBJ2-7	TGTGCCAGCAGTTTAGGGTTTGAGGCCTACTTC	CASSLGFEAYF
.	.	TRBV2	TRBJ1-1	TGTGCCAGCAGTGAACAGGGGCCAAAGAACACTGAAGCTTTCTTT	CASSEQGPKNTEAFF
.	TRBD2	TRBV6-1	TRBJ2-3	TGTGCCAGCAGTCAGAAGCGGGAGGCAGATACGCAGTATTTT	CASSQKREADTQYF
many	TRBD2	TRBV27	TRBJ2-3	TGTGCCAGCAGTTTATCCGGGACTAGCGGGGGGCTCCGCACAGATACGCAGTATTTT	CASSLSGTSGGLRTDTQYF
many	TRBD2	TRBV24-1	TRBJ2-1	TGTGCCACCAGTGACCCACTCCCGTCTAGCGGTCCAACCAATGAGCAGTTCTTC	CATSDPLPSSGPTNEQFF
.	.	TRBV12-3/TRBV12-4	TRBJ1-4	TGTGCCAGCCGGTTCGGGAAGGTATCTGGAGGAAAACTGTTTTTT	CASRFGKVSGGKLFF
many	.	TRBV19	TRBJ1-1	TGTGCCAGTAGTATAAATCAGCTCACTGAAGCTTTCTTT	CASSINQLTEAFF
.	.	TRBV7-2	TRBJ1-2	TGTGCCAGCAGCAAGGGACAAGACGATTTTGGCTACACCTTC	CASSKGQDDFGYTF
few	.	TRBV5-5	TRBJ2-5	TGTGCCAGCAGCTTGGGCCACGGGGTTGGGGAGACCCAGTACTTC	CASSLGHGVGETQYF
few	.	TRBV7-2	TRBJ2-1	TGTGCCAGCAGCTTGTCCAGGGCGAATGAGCAGTTCTTC	CASSLSRANEQFF
many	.	TRBV6-5	TRBJ2-3	TGTGCCAGCAGTTCTAGGGGGAGCACAGATACGCAGTATTTT	CASSSRGSTDTQYF
many	.	TRBV6-2/TRBV6-3	TRBJ1-5	TGTGCCAGCCAGCCAGACGGGGCAGGGGTATCGCCCCAGCATTTT	CASQPDGAGVSPQHF
.	TRBD1	TRBV12-3/TRBV12-4	TRBJ2-7	TGTGCCAGCCGGACAGGCTACGAGCAGTACTTC	CASRTGYEQYF
.	TRBD1	TRBV18	TRBJ1-6	TGTGCCAGCTCACCTTTTATCATGGACAGGGGGCATAATTCACCCCTCCACTTT	CASSPFIMDRGHNSPLHF
few	.	TRBV6-1	TRBJ2-5	TGTGCCAGCAGTGAAATTCCAGGGAGAGAGACCCAGTACTTC	CASSEIPGRETQYF